This T cell receptor (beta chain) was sequenced during a study of beta chain features in type 1 diabetes. The wider study: Cell yields, gender and age were similar in healthy donors and patients.

Every donor had blood drawn once into heparin, approximately 0.11 L on average. On this clone itself: The target antigen is unknown.

Whole-study findings and limits: Sequencing from cDNA could over-represent high-TCR-expressing cells.

Since all of the isolated RNA was reverse transcribed, expressed TCRB transcripts were what got sequenced. Roughly 3.6 million reads, on average, came from each naive, central memory and regulatory T cell sample. Here immunoSEQ multiplex PCR was the method, and the copy in TCRdb shows in-frame clones only, minus some. There are roughly 610,000 clones in the sample; around 15% occur only once, and roughly 0.098% lies in the top ten. V trimming: 2 bases; J trimming: 3 bases; junction bases outside the gene matches: 5. The CDR3 is made up of 16 amino acids. Germline CDR1 LGHNA, CDR2 YSLEER. The sample consisted of naive CD4+ T cells from blood. The J gene is TRBJ2-3, the V gene TRBV4-3; 10 bases align to TRBD1. The sequence derives from a man younger than 35 in good health. The CDR3 nucleotides read TGCGCCAGCAGCCAACCGACAGGGGGCAGGACAGATACGCAGTATTTT. This sequence encodes CASSQPTGGRTDTQYF.